Here is one T cell receptor beta chain with its context. CDR1 and CDR2 from the germline V gene are SGHRS and YFSETQ. J gave up 4 bases and V 3 bases, and 13 bases lay outside the gene matches. CDR3 length equals 16 residues. The data derive from a study of technical replicates of blood from several donors. Some clones are missing from TCRdb's copy, which holds only in-frame ones; the method was immunoSEQ multiplex PCR. This table holds approximately 85,000 clones, around 94% found once. This clonotype was obtained from a human donor in good health. This chain joins TRBV5-1 and TRBJ2-7; 7 bases are a match to TRBD2. Material for sequencing was T cells isolated from PBMCs. CDR3 in DNA: TGCGCCAGCAGCTCGGTGACTAGCCCTCGGGATTACGAGCAGTACTTC. As protein: CASSSVTSPRDYEQYF.